Listed below are T cell receptor beta chains from one sample, sequenced in a study of CD8+ T cells in alopecia areata. Assay used: immunoSEQ multiplex PCR; TCRdb lists only in-frame clones, some missing. The sample has around 150,000 clones; roughly 65% are singletons. The sample was CD4+ T cells sorted from blood, taken at week 4, from a patient treated with tofacitinib. These TCRs come from a human donor with alopecia areata. Both conserved end residues are part of each CDR3. D genes are given only for firm matches. Only part of the rows carry a size: once, few, many, or a class if the clone is expanded.

v_gene: TRBV9; j_gene: TRBJ2-5; abundance: NA; d_gene: TRBD2; len: 15; CDR3nt: TGTGCCAGCAGCGTAGTGGCTAGCGGCCAAGAGACCCAGTACTTC; CDR3aa: CASSVVASGQETQYF
v_gene: TRBV30; j_gene: TRBJ1-2; abundance: few; d_gene: NA; len: 12; CDR3nt: TGTGCCTGGAGTGTACAGTTCTATGGCTACACCTTC; CDR3aa: CAWSVQFYGYTF
v_gene: TRBV11-2; j_gene: TRBJ2-7; abundance: few; d_gene: NA; len: 14; CDR3nt: TGTGCCAGCAGCCCAGGACGGAACTCCTACGAGCAGTACTTC; CDR3aa: CASSPGRNSYEQYF
v_gene: TRBV6-6; j_gene: TRBJ1-2; abundance: NA; d_gene: NA; len: 11; CDR3nt: TGTGCCAGCAGTTACGGGGGACCCTACACCTTC; CDR3aa: CASSYGGPYTF
v_gene: TRBV29-1; j_gene: TRBJ1-5; abundance: NA; d_gene: NA; len: 16; CDR3nt: TGCAGCGTTGAAGAGATGAGGGGCAGATCCTCGGGGCCCCAGCATTTT; CDR3aa: CSVEEMRGRSSGPQHF
v_gene: TRBV29-1; j_gene: TRBJ2-7; abundance: NA; d_gene: NA; len: 11; CDR3nt: TGCAGCGCTGTTGAGGGCTACGAGCAGTACTTC; CDR3aa: CSAVEGYEQYF
v_gene: TRBV7-9; j_gene: TRBJ1-2; abundance: NA; d_gene: NA; len: 12; CDR3nt: TGTGCCAGCAGCTTATGGAGTTATGGCTACACCTTC; CDR3aa: CASSLWSYGYTF
v_gene: TRBV29-1; j_gene: TRBJ2-1; abundance: NA; d_gene: NA; len: 10; CDR3nt: TGCAGCGCTCAGGTCGATGAGCAGTTCTTC; CDR3aa: CSAQVDEQFF
v_gene: TRBV29-1; j_gene: TRBJ1-1; abundance: NA; d_gene: TRBD1; len: 11; CDR3nt: TGCAGCGCACTAACAGGGGCGCAAGCTTTCTTT; CDR3aa: CSALTGAQAFF
v_gene: TRBV15; j_gene: TRBJ2-7; abundance: NA; d_gene: NA; len: 14; CDR3nt: TGTGCCACCAGCAGAGATGCGGTTCAGAAGGAGCAGTACTTC; CDR3aa: CATSRDAVQKEQYF
v_gene: TRBV7-3; j_gene: TRBJ2-7; abundance: NA; d_gene: NA; len: 15; CDR3nt: TGTGCCAGCAGCTTTGGACCGCCCGGGACCTACGAGCAGTACTTC; CDR3aa: CASSFGPPGTYEQYF
v_gene: TRBV5-1; j_gene: TRBJ1-1; abundance: NA; d_gene: NA; len: 16; CDR3nt: TGCGCCAGCAGCTTGGCCGTGGGTTCGACGGTCACTGAAGCTTTCTTT; CDR3aa: CASSLAVGSTVTEAFF
v_gene: TRBV6-5; j_gene: TRBJ1-1; abundance: once; d_gene: NA; len: 14; CDR3nt: TGTGCCAGCACCCCGGCGACAGGGAACACTGAAGCTTTCTTT; CDR3aa: CASTPATGNTEAFF
v_gene: TRBV2; j_gene: TRBJ1-4; abundance: few; d_gene: NA; len: 13; CDR3nt: TGTGCCAGTGAATATGGAACTAATGAAAAACTGTTTTTT; CDR3aa: CASEYGTNEKLFF
v_gene: TRBV29-1; j_gene: TRBJ2-5; abundance: NA; d_gene: NA; len: 14; CDR3nt: TGCAGCGTGGAAACAGGGACCCAAACTGGGACCCAGTACTTC; CDR3aa: CSVETGTQTGTQYF
v_gene: TRBV7-9; j_gene: TRBJ2-6; abundance: NA; d_gene: NA; len: 15; CDR3nt: TGTGCCAGCGGACCGATCGACTCTGGGGCCAACGTCCTGACTTTC; CDR3aa: CASGPIDSGANVLTF
v_gene: TRBV5-4; j_gene: TRBJ2-7; abundance: once; d_gene: NA; len: 13; CDR3nt: TGTGCCAGCAGCTCGACGGCCTCCTACGAGCAGTACTTC; CDR3aa: CASSSTASYEQYF
v_gene: TRBV4-2; j_gene: TRBJ2-2; abundance: NA; d_gene: NA; len: 14; CDR3nt: TGTGCCAGCAGCCATGAGGGGGGCACCGGGGAGCTGTTTTTT; CDR3aa: CASSHEGGTGELFF
v_gene: TRBV29-1; j_gene: TRBJ2-7; abundance: few; d_gene: TRBD2; len: 12; CDR3nt: TGCAGCGCGGGAGGCGGGACCTACGAGCAGTACTTC; CDR3aa: CSAGGGTYEQYF
v_gene: TRBV7-9; j_gene: TRBJ2-1; abundance: NA; d_gene: NA; len: 15; CDR3nt: TGTGCCAGCAGCTTAGGCAGGTCGACCCACAATGAGCAGTTCTTC; CDR3aa: CASSLGRSTHNEQFF
v_gene: TRBV11-2; j_gene: TRBJ2-7; abundance: NA; d_gene: TRBD1; len: 14; CDR3nt: TGTGCCAGCAGCACATACGACAGGGTGGGCGAGCAGTACTTC; CDR3aa: CASSTYDRVGEQYF
v_gene: TRBV6-6; j_gene: TRBJ1-5; abundance: NA; d_gene: NA; len: 12; CDR3nt: TGTGCCAGCAGTCCAGACGATCAGCCCCAGCATTTT; CDR3aa: CASSPDDQPQHF
v_gene: TRBV29-1; j_gene: TRBJ2-5; abundance: few; d_gene: NA; len: 12; CDR3nt: TGCAGCGTACGGGACGTCCAAGAGACCCAGTACTTC; CDR3aa: CSVRDVQETQYF
v_gene: TRBV7-9; j_gene: TRBJ2-1; abundance: once; d_gene: TRBD2; len: 13; CDR3nt: TGTGCCAGCCTCAGCGGGGTTTACAATGAGCAGTTCTTC; CDR3aa: CASLSGVYNEQFF
v_gene: TRBV29-1; j_gene: TRBJ2-1; abundance: few; d_gene: NA; len: 15; CDR3nt: TGCAGCGTTGAAGACCCAGGGATCGATGGGAATGAGCAGTTCTTC; CDR3aa: CSVEDPGIDGNEQFF
v_gene: TRBV27; j_gene: TRBJ1-6; abundance: once; d_gene: TRBD1; len: 16; CDR3nt: TGTGCCAGCAGGATGACAGGGTCCTCCTATAATTCACCCCTCCACTTT; CDR3aa: CASRMTGSSYNSPLHF
v_gene: TRBV19; j_gene: TRBJ2-1; abundance: NA; d_gene: TRBD2; len: 15; CDR3nt: TGTGCCAGTAGTATGAGCGGGGGGTTCTACAATGAGCAGTTCTTC; CDR3aa: CASSMSGGFYNEQFF
v_gene: TRBV18; j_gene: TRBJ2-2; abundance: NA; d_gene: TRBD1; len: 15; CDR3nt: TGTGCCAGCTCACTGGGACAGGTTAACACCGGGGAGCTGTTTTTT; CDR3aa: CASSLGQVNTGELFF
v_gene: TRBV30; j_gene: TRBJ2-4; abundance: NA; d_gene: NA; len: 12; CDR3nt: TGTGCCTGGAGTGTACTCGGGAACATTCAGTACTTC; CDR3aa: CAWSVLGNIQYF
v_gene: TRBV5-4; j_gene: TRBJ1-6; abundance: once; d_gene: NA; len: 15; CDR3nt: TGTGCCAGCACCCTTGGTCTGGACCCTAATTCACCCCTCCACTTT; CDR3aa: CASTLGLDPNSPLHF
v_gene: TRBV27; j_gene: TRBJ1-4; abundance: few; d_gene: TRBD1; len: 13; CDR3nt: TGTGCCAGCAGACAACAGGGGCGGGAGAAACTGTTTTTT; CDR3aa: CASRQQGREKLFF
v_gene: TRBV30; j_gene: TRBJ2-7; abundance: NA; d_gene: NA; len: 13; CDR3nt: TGTGCCTGGAGTGTTAACATAAACTACGAGCAGTACTTC; CDR3aa: CAWSVNINYEQYF
v_gene: TRBV15; j_gene: TRBJ2-5; abundance: NA; d_gene: NA; len: 15; CDR3nt: TGTGCCACCAGCAGAGATTATGGGGGAGGAGAGACCCAGTACTTC; CDR3aa: CATSRDYGGGETQYF
v_gene: TRBV29-1; j_gene: TRBJ2-5; abundance: few; d_gene: NA; len: 11; CDR3nt: TGCAGCGTTCGCCAGGGGGAGACCCAGTACTTC; CDR3aa: CSVRQGETQYF
v_gene: TRBV2; j_gene: TRBJ2-2; abundance: NA; d_gene: TRBD1; len: 15; CDR3nt: TGTGCCAGCAGTGATACAGGGGCGGCGGCCGGGGAGCTGTTTTTT; CDR3aa: CASSDTGAAAGELFF
v_gene: TRBV9; j_gene: TRBJ1-2; abundance: few; d_gene: NA; len: 14; CDR3nt: TGTGCCAGCAGCCAGAGGTTTTCGGGCTATGGCTACACCTTC; CDR3aa: CASSQRFSGYGYTF